Sequencing of this T cell receptor (beta chain) was carried out in a study of T cells in localized non-small cell lung cancer. Germline lookup yields CDR1 SGDLS and CDR2 YYNGEE. This CDR3 region has 14 residues. The junction had 3 bases not matched to a gene; V was cut back by 5 bases and J by 0 bases. A word on this clone: The target antigen is unknown.

Measured with immunoSEQ multiplex PCR; TCRdb has only the in-frame clones, and not every one. This sample has just over 1,000 clones, with about 26% found just once. Findings and caveats of the study: Within adjacent lung there appeared a median around 57 of the top 100 tumor clones. The study found T cell clonality highest in uninvolved adjacent lung, above tumor.

This clonotype was obtained from a woman aged 35 to 70 with stage III lung adenocarcinoma. The chain uses TRBV9 and TRBJ2-7; 9 bases fit TRBD1. The material was normal lung tissue next to the tumor, obtained before any cancer treatment. The CDR3 DNA reads as TGTGCCAGCAGTAACAGGGGGCGCTCCTACGAGCAGTACTTC. Its protein is CASSNRGRSYEQYF.